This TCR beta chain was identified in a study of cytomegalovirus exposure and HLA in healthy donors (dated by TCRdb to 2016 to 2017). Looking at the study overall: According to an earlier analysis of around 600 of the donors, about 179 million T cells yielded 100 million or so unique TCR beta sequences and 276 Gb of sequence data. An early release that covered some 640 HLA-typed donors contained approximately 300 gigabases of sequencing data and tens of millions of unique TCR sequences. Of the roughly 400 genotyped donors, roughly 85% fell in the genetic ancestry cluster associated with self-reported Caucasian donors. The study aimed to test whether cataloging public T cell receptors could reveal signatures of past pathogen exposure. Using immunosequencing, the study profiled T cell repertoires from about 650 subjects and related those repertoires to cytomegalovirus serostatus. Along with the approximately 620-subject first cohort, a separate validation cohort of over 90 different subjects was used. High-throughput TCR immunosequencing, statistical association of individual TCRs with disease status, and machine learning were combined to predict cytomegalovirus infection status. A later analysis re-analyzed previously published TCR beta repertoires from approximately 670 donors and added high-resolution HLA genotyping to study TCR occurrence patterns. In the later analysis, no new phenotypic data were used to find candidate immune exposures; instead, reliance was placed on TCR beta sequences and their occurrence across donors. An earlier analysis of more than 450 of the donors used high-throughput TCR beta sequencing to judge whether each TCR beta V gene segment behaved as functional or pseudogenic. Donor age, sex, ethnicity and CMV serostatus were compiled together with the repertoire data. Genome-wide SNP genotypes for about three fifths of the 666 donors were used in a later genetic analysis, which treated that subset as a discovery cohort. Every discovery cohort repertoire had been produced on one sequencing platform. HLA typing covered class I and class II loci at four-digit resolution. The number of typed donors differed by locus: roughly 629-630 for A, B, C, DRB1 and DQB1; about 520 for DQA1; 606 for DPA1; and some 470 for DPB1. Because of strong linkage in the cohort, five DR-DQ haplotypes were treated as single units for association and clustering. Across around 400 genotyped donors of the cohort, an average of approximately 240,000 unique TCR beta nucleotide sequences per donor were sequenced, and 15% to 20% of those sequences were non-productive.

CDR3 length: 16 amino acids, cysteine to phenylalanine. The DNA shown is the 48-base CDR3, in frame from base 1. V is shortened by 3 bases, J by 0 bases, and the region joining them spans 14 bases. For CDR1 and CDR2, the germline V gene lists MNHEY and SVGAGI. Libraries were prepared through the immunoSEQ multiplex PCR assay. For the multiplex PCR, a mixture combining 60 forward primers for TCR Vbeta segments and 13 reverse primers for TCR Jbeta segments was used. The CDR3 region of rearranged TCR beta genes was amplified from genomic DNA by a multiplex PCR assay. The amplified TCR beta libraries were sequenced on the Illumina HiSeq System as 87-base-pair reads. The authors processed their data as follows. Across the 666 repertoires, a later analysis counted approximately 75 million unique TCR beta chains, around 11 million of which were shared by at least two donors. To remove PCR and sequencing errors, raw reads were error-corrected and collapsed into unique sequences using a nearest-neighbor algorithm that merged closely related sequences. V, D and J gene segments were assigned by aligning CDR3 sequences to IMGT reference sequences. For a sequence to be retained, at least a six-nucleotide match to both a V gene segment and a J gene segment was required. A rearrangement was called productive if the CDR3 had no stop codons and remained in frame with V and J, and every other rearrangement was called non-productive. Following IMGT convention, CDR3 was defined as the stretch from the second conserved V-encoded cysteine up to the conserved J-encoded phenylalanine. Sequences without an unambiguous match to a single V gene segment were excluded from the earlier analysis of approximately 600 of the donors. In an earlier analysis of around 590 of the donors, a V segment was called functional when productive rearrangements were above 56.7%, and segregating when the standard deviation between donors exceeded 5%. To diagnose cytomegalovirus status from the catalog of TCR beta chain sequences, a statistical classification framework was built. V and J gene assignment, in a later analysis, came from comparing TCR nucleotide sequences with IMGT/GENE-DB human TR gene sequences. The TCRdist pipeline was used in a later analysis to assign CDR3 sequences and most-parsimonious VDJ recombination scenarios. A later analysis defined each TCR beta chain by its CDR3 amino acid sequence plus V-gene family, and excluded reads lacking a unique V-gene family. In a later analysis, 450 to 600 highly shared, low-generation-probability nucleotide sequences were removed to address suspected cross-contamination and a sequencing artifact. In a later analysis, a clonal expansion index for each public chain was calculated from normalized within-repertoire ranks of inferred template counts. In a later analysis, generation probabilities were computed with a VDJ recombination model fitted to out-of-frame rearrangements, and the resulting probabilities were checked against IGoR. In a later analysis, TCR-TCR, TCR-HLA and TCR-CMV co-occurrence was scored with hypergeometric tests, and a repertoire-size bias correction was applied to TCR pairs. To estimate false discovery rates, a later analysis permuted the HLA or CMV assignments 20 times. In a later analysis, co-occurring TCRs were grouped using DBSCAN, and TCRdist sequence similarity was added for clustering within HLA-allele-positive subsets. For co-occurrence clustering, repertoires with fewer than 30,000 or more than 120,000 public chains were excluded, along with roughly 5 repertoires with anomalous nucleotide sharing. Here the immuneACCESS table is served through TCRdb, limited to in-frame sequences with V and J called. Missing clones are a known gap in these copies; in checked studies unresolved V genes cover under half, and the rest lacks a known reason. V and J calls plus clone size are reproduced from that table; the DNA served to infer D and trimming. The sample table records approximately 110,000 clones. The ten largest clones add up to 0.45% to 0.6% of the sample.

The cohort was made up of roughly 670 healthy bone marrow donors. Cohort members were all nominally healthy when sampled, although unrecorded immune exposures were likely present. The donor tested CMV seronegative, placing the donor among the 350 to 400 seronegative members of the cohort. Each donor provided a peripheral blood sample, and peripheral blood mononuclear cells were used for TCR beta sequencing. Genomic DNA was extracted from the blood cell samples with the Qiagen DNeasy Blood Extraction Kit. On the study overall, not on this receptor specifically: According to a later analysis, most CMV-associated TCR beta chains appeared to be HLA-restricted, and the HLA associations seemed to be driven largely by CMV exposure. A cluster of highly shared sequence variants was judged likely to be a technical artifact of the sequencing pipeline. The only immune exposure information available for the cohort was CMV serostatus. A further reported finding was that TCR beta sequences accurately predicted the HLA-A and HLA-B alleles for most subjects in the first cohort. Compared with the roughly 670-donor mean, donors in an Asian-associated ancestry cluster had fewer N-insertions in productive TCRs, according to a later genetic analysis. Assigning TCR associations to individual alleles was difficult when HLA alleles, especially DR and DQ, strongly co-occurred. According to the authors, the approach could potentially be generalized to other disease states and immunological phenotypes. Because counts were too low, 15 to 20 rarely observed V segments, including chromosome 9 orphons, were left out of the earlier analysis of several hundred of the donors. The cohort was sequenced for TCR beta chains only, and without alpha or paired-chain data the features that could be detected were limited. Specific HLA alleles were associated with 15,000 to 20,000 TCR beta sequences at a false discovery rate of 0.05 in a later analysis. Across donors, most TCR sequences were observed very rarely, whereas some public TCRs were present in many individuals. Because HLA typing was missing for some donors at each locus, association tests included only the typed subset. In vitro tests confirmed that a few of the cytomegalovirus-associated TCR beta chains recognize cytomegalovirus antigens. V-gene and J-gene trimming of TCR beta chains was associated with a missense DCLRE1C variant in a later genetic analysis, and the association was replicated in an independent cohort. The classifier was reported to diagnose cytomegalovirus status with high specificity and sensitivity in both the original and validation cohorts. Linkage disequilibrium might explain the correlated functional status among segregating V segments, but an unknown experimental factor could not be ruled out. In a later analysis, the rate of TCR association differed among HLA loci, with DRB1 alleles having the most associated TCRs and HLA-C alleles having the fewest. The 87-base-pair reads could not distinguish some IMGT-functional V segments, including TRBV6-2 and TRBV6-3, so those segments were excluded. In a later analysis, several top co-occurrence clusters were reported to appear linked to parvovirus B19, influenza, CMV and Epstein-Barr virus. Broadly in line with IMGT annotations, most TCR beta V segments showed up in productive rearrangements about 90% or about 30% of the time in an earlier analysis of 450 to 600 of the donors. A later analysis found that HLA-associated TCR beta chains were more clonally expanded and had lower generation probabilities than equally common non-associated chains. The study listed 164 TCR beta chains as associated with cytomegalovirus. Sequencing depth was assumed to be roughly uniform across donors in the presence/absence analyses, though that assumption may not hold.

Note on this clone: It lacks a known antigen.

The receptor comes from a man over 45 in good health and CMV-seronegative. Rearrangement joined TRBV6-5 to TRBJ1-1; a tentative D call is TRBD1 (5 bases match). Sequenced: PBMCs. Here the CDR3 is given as CASSYMGGGMNTEAFF. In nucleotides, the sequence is TGTGCCAGCAGTTATATGGGGGGGGGAATGAACACTGAAGCTTTCTTT.